The rows below give T cell receptor beta chains drawn from one sample of a study of blood T cell repertoires in COVID-19. Here immunoSEQ multiplex PCR was the method, and the copy in TCRdb shows in-frame clones only, minus some. This table has more than 300,000 clones, around 87% appearing once. Sample: PBMCs or T cells enriched from blood (not recorded which). Every receptor here comes from a man aged 40-49 years in a cohort exposed to, infected with or recovered from COVID-19 (not recorded which). The CDR3 runs from the conserved cysteine through the conserved F or W.

v_call,cdr3_aa
TRBV7-3,CASSSPGTSGSSSYNEQFF
TRBV6-5,CASSQGQGGSPLHF
TRBV19,CASSLRGQGTTSEAFF
TRBV7-9,CASSLGGSSYSYNEQFF
TRBV28,CATVGEETQYF
TRBV7-8,CASSFNGDTQYF
TRBV25-1,CASSDLAGLSTDTQYF
TRBV5-8,CASSFRPGPYEQYF
TRBV3-1/TRBV3-2,CASSQDWGTSGTDTDTQYF
TRBV15,CATSRGHEDTDTQYF
TRBV6-1,CASSENGGGNIQPQHF
TRBV5-6,CASSLLEFETQYF
TRBV24-1,CATSGDRYSNQPQHF
TRBV4-2,CASSQGRNRQTTNEKLFF
TRBV30,CAWSARGREQEEQFF
TRBV7-2,CASSLDRTVQHF
TRBV9,CASSVGTSVTGELFF
TRBV2,CASTKRGYNQPQHF
TRBV19,CASSTPPDRGSGNTIYF
TRBV29-1,CSVVVPSVYGYTF
TRBV5-6,CASSLGDRVHEQYF
TRBV5-1,CASSPGTEGNTIYF